This T cell receptor beta chain derives from a study of T cells in localized non-small cell lung cancer (TCRdb year 2020). Context from the whole study: T cell repertoires of 236 early-stage NSCLC patients were analyzed, with tumors being compared against uninvolved tumor-adjacent lungs. The cohort consisted of 200 to 300 treatment-naive NSCLC patients whose localized lung tumors had been resected. The mean age of the NSCLC patients was around 65 years, with approximately 130 men and about a hundred women.

For this clone: The antigen it recognizes is unknown. It has no much larger one-base neighbor in the sample; base qualities were not kept.

At diagnosis, tumor, uninvolved tumor-adjacent lung and peripheral blood were collected and then preserved as a mix of FFPE and fresh-frozen material. For TCR repertoire profiling, blood samples were analyzed as peripheral blood mononuclear cells. The immunoSEQ Assay was used to sequence TCR beta CDR3 regions from DNA. As for how the authors treated the data: To compute T cell density, TCR beta template counts were normalized to usable DNA, which was estimated by amplifying housekeeping genes. The preseqR package was used to estimate richness by extrapolating to 400,000 templates for PBMC samples and to 120,000 templates for tissue samples. Clonality was calculated as one minus Pielou's evenness. Differential abundance testing on productive amino-acid clonotypes, with a minimum total count of 5 and an alpha of 0.1, was used to identify tissue-enriched TCRs. The Jaccard Index and the Morisita Overlap Index were used to measure how much the repertoires overlapped between compartments. GLIPH clustered TCR beta CDR3s with public tetramer-defined viral CDR3s; viral motifs required at least three viral sequences plus V-gene enrichment. TCRdb stores this immuneACCESS table with in-frame sequences only. Part of the clones is absent; in the studies checked, under half of the shortfall reflects unresolved V genes, and no reason is known for the rest. For V, J and clone size, that table is used; D and trimming come from the DNA. Here the sample has tens of thousands of clones; 75% to 90% occur a single time. 22% of the sample is taken by the ten largest.

From the germline V gene (reference sequence), CDR1 is LNHDA and CDR2 is SQIVND. V is shortened by 0 bases, J by 7 bases, and the region joining them spans 10 bases. Inclusive of the bounding cysteine and phenylalanine, the CDR3 is 14 residues long. Of the read, only the CDR3 DNA is kept; its 42 bases are in frame from base 1. On the study overall, not on this receptor specifically: A median of roughly 56 of the top 100 tumor clones were detected in paired uninvolved adjacent lung, and 28 of these tumor clones were also found among the top 100 clones of the paired uninvolved adjacent lung. Uninvolved tumor-adjacent lung showed the highest T cell clonality, higher than tumor, which suggests more focused antigenic responses in the uninvolved tumor-adjacent lung. Since the design was exploratory, TCR variables were selected using unadjusted p-values with no false-discovery rate correction. Higher blood T cell density associated with longer overall survival, while higher adjacent-lung clonality associated with shorter survival. Multi-region tumor sequencing was not performed, so intratumor heterogeneity could not be excluded.

The sequence was obtained from a man between 35 and 75 years old with stage II squamous cell lung carcinoma. The specimen comprised PBMCs, sampled before any cancer treatment. The V and J genes are TRBV19 and TRBJ2-1, with no reliable assignment of the D segment. The encoded CDR3 is CASSIDLGPNEQFF. DNA sequence: TGTGCCAGTAGTATAGATCTAGGGCCGAATGAGCAGTTCTTC.